These 15 T cell receptor beta chains came from one sample sequenced in a study of CD8 T cells in ankylosing spondylitis. Using its own MiXCR run on the 5' RACE reads, TCRdb lists one record per CDR3 protein. This sample carries 120,000 or so distinct CDR3 sequences, roughly 13% of them seen once, and the ten largest clones take 2.5% to 3.5%. The specimen was blood, either unsorted or a sorted T cell fraction (not recorded which). Source of these receptors: a female donor with ankylosing spondylitis or in good health (not recorded which).

V gene TRBV7-8 combines with J gene TRBJ1-6; D gene uncertain. The CDR3 extends over 14 amino acids. V shed 5 bases and J shed 10 bases, with 15 bases lying between them. Per germline, CDR1 SGHVS and CDR2 FQNEAQ. The CDR3 region is CASSQDRVGSPLHF. The CDR3 bases are TGTGCCAGCAGCCAGGACCGCGTAGGCTCACCCCTCCACTTT.

This clonotype was seen repeatedly, ten times or more. This sequence joins TRBV29-1 and TRBJ2-3; D remains unclear. The CDR3 is 13 amino acids. Germline CDR1 is SQVTM and CDR2 is ANQGSEA. V was trimmed by 0 bases and J by 2 bases, leaving 6 bases between them. The CDR3 DNA reads TGCAGCGTTGAAGAGCACCTCACAGATACGCAGTATTTT. Its protein is CSVEEHLTDTQYF.

This clonotype was seen many times. V and J are TRBV12-3 or TRBV12-4 and TRBJ1-6; D is undetermined. The germline V and J ends were trimmed by 7 bases and 8 bases, with 12 bases remaining between them. This CDR3 comprises 13 residues. This CDR3 reads CASNGMGDSPLHF. In DNA, the CDR3 is TGTGCCAGCAACGGCATGGGAGATTCACCCCTCCACTTT.

The V and J genes are TRBV20-1 and TRBJ2-2, with 12 bases matching TRBD1. The CDR3 totals 13 residues. Trimming at V came to 6 bases and at J to 5 bases, leaving 1 base not matched to a gene. Germline V gene data show CDR1 as DFQATT and CDR2 as SNEGSKA (reference sequence). The CDR3 DNA is TGCAGTGCGGGACAGGGGGCGACCGGGGAGCTGTTTTTT. The encoded protein is CSAGQGATGELFF.

There are many counts of this clonotype. The V and J genes are TRBV4-1 and TRBJ2-1; 9 bases match TRBD2. CDR3 length equals 16 residues. The V gene end was trimmed by 1 base and the J gene end by 7 bases; junction bases not matched to a gene: 8. The V gene's germline CDR1 is MGHRA and CDR2 YSYEKL. This CDR3 is CASSQAWRGGRNEQFF. Here the CDR3 DNA reads TGCGCCAGCAGCCAAGCTTGGCGGGGGGGCAGGAATGAGCAGTTCTTC.

The chain links TRBV5-4 to TRBJ1-2; 10 bases are a match to TRBD1. Germline CDR1 is SGHNT and CDR2 is YYREEE (reference sequence). The junction had 3 bases not matched to a gene; V was cut back by 0 bases and J by 4 bases. This CDR3 comprises 15 residues. Here the CDR3 reads CASSLAGQGTYGYTF. Written as DNA, the CDR3 is TGTGCCAGCAGCTTGGCGGGACAGGGGACCTATGGCTACACCTTC.

The V gene is TRBV28, the J gene TRBJ2-7, with D perhaps matching TRBD1 or TRBD2 (5 bases each). V was pared by 6 bases and J by 2 bases, with 14 bases between. Germline V gene sequence: CDR1 MDHEN, CDR2 SYDVKM. This CDR3 contains 14 residues. CDR3 DNA sequence: TGTGCCAGCAGGGCTCCTGTGGGGGCCTACGAGCAGTACTTC. It specifies CASRAPVGAYEQYF.

The table lists this clonotype with a few counts. The chain links TRBV5-1 to TRBJ1-5, with D unresolved. Between the trimmed V and J ends, which lost 0 bases and 3 bases, there was a span of 7 bases. The germline V gene has CDR1 SGHRS and CDR2 YFSETQ. This CDR3 has 14 residues. CDR3 nucleotides: TGCGCCAGCAGCTTGGTGCGGTTCAATCAGCCCCAGCATTTT. It encodes CASSLVRFNQPQHF.

The genes are TRBV20-1 and TRBJ2-1, with TRBD2 matching over 13 bases. This CDR3 spans 15 amino acids. From germline, CDR1 is DFQATT and CDR2 SNEGSKA (reference sequence). J lost 3 bases, V lost 5 bases, and 4 bases had no gene match. The CDR3 bases are TGCAGTGCTTCACGACTAGCGGGAGGCTACAATGAGCAGTTCTTC. It translates to CSASRLAGGYNEQFF.

This clonotype was detected ten times or more. The chain recombines TRBV20-1 with TRBJ1-1; possibly TRBD1 for D (5 bases). This CDR3 is built from 15 residues. V was cut by 0 bases and J by 4 bases, with 15 bases left in between. Per germline, CDR1 DFQATT and CDR2 SNEGSKA (reference sequence). The chain's CDR3 is CSARDFRRGGTEAFF. For the CDR3, the DNA is TGCAGTGCTAGAGATTTCCGTCGGGGGGGCACTGAAGCTTTCTTT.

Many counts were recorded for this clonotype. The chain couples TRBV12-3 or TRBV12-4 to TRBJ2-1; D unclear. The CDR3 length is 13 residues. With 3 bases removed from V and 5 bases from J, the gap between germline ends came to 8 bases. The CDR3 region has the DNA TGTGCCAGCAGTTTGTCACTAAACAATGAGCAGTTCTTC. It yields the protein CASSLSLNNEQFF.

This clonotype was counted at least ten times. The rearrangement joins TRBV9 to TRBJ2-1; D call uncertain. CDR3 length: 14 amino acids. Germline values: CDR1 SGDLS, CDR2 YYNGEE. Trimming pared 5 bases from V and 1 base from J, leaving 10 bases between. CDR3 nucleotides: TGTGCCAGCAGAGGAACGCAGTCCTACAATGAGCAGTTCTTC. Protein: CASRGTQSYNEQFF.

This rearrangement joins TRBV5-5 to TRBJ2-1, with D uncertain. The CDR3 spans 14 residues. Trimming shortened V by 4 bases and J by 3 bases, and 11 bases separated the two germline ends. Per the germline V gene, CDR1 is SGHKS and CDR2 is YYEKEE (reference sequence). DNA of the CDR3: TGTGCCAGCAGCCCCCCCCCTGGCTACAATGAGCAGTTCTTC. Protein product: CASSPPPGYNEQFF.

This clonotype has ten or more counts. The chain links TRBV20-1 to TRBJ2-1, with 12 bases fitting TRBD2. This CDR3 comprises 13 residues. J lost 15 bases, V lost 5 bases, and 11 bases had no gene match. Germline V gene sequence: CDR1 DFQATT, CDR2 SNEGSKA (reference sequence). The chain's CDR3 is CSADFLAGGRPFF. CDR3 DNA sequence: TGCAGTGCTGATTTCCTAGCGGGGGGGCGTCCGTTCTTC.

This clonotype was recorded at least ten times. V usage is TRBV7-9 and J usage is TRBJ2-4; tentatively, D is TRBD1 (5 bases). CDR1 and CDR2 from the germline V gene are SEHNR and FQNEAQ (reference sequence). This CDR3 has 13 residues. Deletions cut 8 bases from V and 3 bases from J, with 11 bases between. The CDR3, as DNA: TGTGCCAGCGCCCTAGGGGACAAAAACATTCAGTACTTC. Its protein is CASALGDKNIQYF. Full variable domain (rest looked up from reference TRBV7-9 and TRBJ2-4): DTGVSQNPRHKITKRGQNVTFRCDPISEHNRLYWYRQTLGQGPEFLTYFQNEAQLEKSRLLSDRFSAERPKGSFSTLEIQRTEQGDSAMYLCASALGDKNIQYFGAGTRLSVL.